What follows is one T cell receptor beta chain and its context. The junction had 3 bases not matched to a gene; V was cut back by 0 bases and J by 4 bases. This CDR3 is built from 15 residues. CDR1 and CDR2 (germline): SGDLS, YYNGEE. The data were obtained in a study of blood T cell repertoires in COVID-19. Background on the study: Samples came from the United States, Italy and Spain, spanning acute and convalescent COVID-19. In each case, the material was cDNA or gDNA derived from T cells, B-cell-depleted T cells, or PBMCs.

Per the original methods: Estimation of nucleated cell counts was performed using reference gene primer amplification. Data came from immunoSEQ multiplex PCR; TCRdb stores just in-frame clones and leaves some out. That table is the source of V, J and clone size, and D and trimming were worked out from the DNA. The sample has hundreds of thousands of clones; roughly 90% are singletons. Sequenced: peripheral blood. This clonotype was sampled from a woman in her 30s with active or convalescent COVID-19. The rearrangement joins TRBV9 to TRBJ2-5; 10 bases align to TRBD2. CDR3 in DNA: TGTGCCAGCAGCGTAGTAGCGGGAGGAGGAGAGACCCAGTACTTC. Amino acids: CASSVVAGGGETQYF. Supplemented by reference TRBV9 and TRBJ2-5, the full variable domain reads DSGVTQTPKHLITATGQRVTLRCSPRSGDLSVYWYQQSLDQGLQFLIQYYNGEERAKGNILERFSAQQFPDLHSELNLSSLELGDSALYFCASSVVAGGGETQYFGPGTRLLVL.